Shown below are 26 T cell receptor beta chains from a single sample sequenced in a study of CD8+ T cells in alopecia areata. Extracted RNA was reverse transcribed into cDNA, the sequencing template. Data came from immunoSEQ multiplex PCR; TCRdb stores just in-frame clones and leaves some out. Of about 91,000 clones listed, around 44% are singletons. Source material: CD4+ T cells sorted from blood. The receptors derive from a human donor with alopecia areata.

This clone was seen only a few times. J is TRBJ2-1 and V is TRBV29-1; D perhaps matches TRBD2 (5 bases). The V gene lost 6 bases and the J gene lost 0 bases, with 9 bases spanning the gap. The CDR3 totals 13 residues. Germline CDR1 SQVTM, CDR2 ANQGSEA. The CDR3 DNA is TGCAGCGTGGGAGACGACTCCTACAATGAGCAGTTCTTC. This encodes CSVGDDSYNEQFF.

Turning to this clone: Germline is not matched at one junction end, which may reflect a read error. The V and J genes are TRBV29-1 and TRBJ1-2, with a weak D call TRBD1 (6 bases). CDR1 and CDR2 (germline): SQVTM, ANQGSEA. The CDR3 runs 11 residues. This chain's CDR3 is CSVDKGGLVIF. CDR3 sequence (DNA): TGCAGCGTTGATAAGGGGGGACTGGTAATCTTC.

This clone occurred a few times. DNA for the CDR3: TGCAGTGCCGCCCACTATGGCTACACCTTC. It yields the protein CSAAHYGYTF. The rearrangement joins TRBV20-1 to TRBJ1-2; no clear D. Germline V gene data show CDR1 as DFQATT and CDR2 as SNEGSKA (reference sequence). The CDR3 spans 10 residues. The V gene lost 6 bases and the J gene lost 3 bases, with 5 bases spanning the gap.

In DNA form, the CDR3 reads TGCAGCGTTGGGAGGGCAGAAGAGACCCAGTACTTC. It translates to CSVGRAEETQYF. The chain uses TRBV29-1 and TRBJ2-5, with TRBD2 as a possible D gene (6 bases). CDR1 SQVTM and CDR2 ANQGSEA come from the germline V gene. The ends were cut back, 4 bases at V and 3 bases at J, with 9 bases in the middle. The CDR3 is 12 amino acids.

CDR3 sequence: CASIPSERSEAFF. Written as DNA, the CDR3 is TGTGCCAGCATACCCTCAGAAAGGTCTGAAGCTTTCTTT. This chain uses TRBV28 with TRBJ1-1; D uncertain. There are 13 residues in the CDR3. The germline V gene has CDR1 MDHEN and CDR2 SYDVKM. The V and J ends lost 7 bases and 6 bases respectively, with 15 bases between them.

The chain is built from TRBV9 and TRBJ2-3; D not certain. The CDR3 covers 14 residues. Deletions cut 2 bases from V and 5 bases from J, with 12 bases between. The germline gives CDR1 SGDLS, CDR2 YYNGEE. DNA of the CDR3: TGTGCCAGCAGCGTGACGGGTTACGGAGATACGCAGTATTTT. Encoded protein: CASSVTGYGDTQYF.

This clone was seen a handful of times. V is TRBV7-9 and J is TRBJ2-5; D perhaps matches TRBD2 (6 bases). The CDR3 has 15 amino acids. V was trimmed by 5 bases and J by 1 base, leaving 14 bases between them. Per the germline V gene, CDR1 is SEHNR and CDR2 is FQNEAQ (reference sequence). CDR3 protein: CASSPVTSSQETQYF. CDR3 nucleotide sequence: TGTGCCAGCAGCCCAGTAACTAGCTCCCAAGAGACCCAGTACTTC.

This chain links TRBV29-1 with TRBJ2-3; maybe TRBD2 (6 bases). Germline-derived CDR1 and CDR2 are SQVTM and ANQGSEA. The CDR3 spans 17 residues. The V end lost 4 bases, the J end lost 3 bases, and 23 bases lay between the germline ends. The CDR3 region has the DNA TGCAGCGTTGGGCTCGGCCAGGGAGGTTTTCGGACAGATACGCAGTATTTT. Protein product: CSVGLGQGGFRTDTQYF.

V is TRBV28 and J is TRBJ2-1; 9 bases agree with TRBD2. Germline CDR1 is MDHEN and CDR2 is SYDVKM. J was trimmed by 7 bases and V by 5 bases; bases with no gene match: 12. The CDR3 runs to 16 residues. CDR3 nucleotide sequence: TGTGCCAGCAGTGCGCCTATAGCGGGAGCGTGGAATGAGCAGTTCTTC. As protein: CASSAPIAGAWNEQFF.

V usage is TRBV6-6 and J usage is TRBJ1-6; D may be TRBD1 (5 bases). V was cut by 0 bases and J by 10 bases, with 10 bases left in between. The germline V gene has CDR1 MNHNY and CDR2 SVGAGI (reference sequence). The CDR3 runs 14 residues. CDR3 amino acids: CASSYSQGDSPLHF. DNA of the CDR3: TGTGCCAGCAGTTACTCGCAGGGTGACTCACCCCTCCACTTT.

This chain links TRBV28 with TRBJ1-2; TRBD1 matches at 7 bases. The CDR3 totals 12 residues. Trimming at V came to 4 bases and at J to 8 bases, leaving 4 bases not matched to a gene. Germline CDR1 is MDHEN and CDR2 is SYDVKM. The CDR3 DNA follows: TGTGCCAGCAGTTCACAGGGGTCGGGCTACACCTTC. It yields the protein CASSSQGSGYTF.

This clone came up a few times. DNA for the CDR3: TGCGCCAGCAGCCTGGGGACAGGAATTCGAACAGATACGCAGTATTTT. It encodes CASSLGTGIRTDTQYF. The chain uses TRBV5-1 and TRBJ2-3; 8 nucleotides align to TRBD1. The ends lost 4 bases at V and 3 bases at J; junction bases unmatched: 10. The CDR3 consists of 16 residues. Germline V gene lookup returns CDR1 SGHRS and CDR2 YFSETQ. Full variable domain (remainder filled in from reference TRBV5-1 and TRBJ2-3): KAGVTQTPRYLIKTRGQQVTLSCSPISGHRSVSWYQQTPGQGLQFLFEYFSETQRNKGNFPGRFSGRQFSNSRSEMNVSTLELGDSALYLCASSLGTGIRTDTQYFGPGTRLTVL.

The chain uses TRBV30 and TRBJ2-5; D unclear. Trimming took off 4 bases at V and 2 bases at J, with 11 bases between the two ends. The CDR3 spans 13 residues. Germline lookup yields CDR1 GTSNPN and CDR2 SVGIG (reference sequence). The DNA for the CDR3 is TGTGCCTGGAACGGGCCCTTTCAAGAGACCCAGTACTTC. The encoded protein is CAWNGPFQETQYF.

This clone occurred a few times. This chain uses TRBV29-1 with TRBJ2-5; no definite D call. CDR3 length: 12 residues. Per germline, CDR1 SQVTM and CDR2 ANQGSEA. The V end was cut by 4 bases, the J end by 1 base, with 7 bases between. CDR3 nucleotides: TGCAGCGTTGTGTACACCCAAGAGACCCAGTACTTC. Translated: CSVVYTQETQYF.

Of note for this clone: Other DNA sequences from this sample encode an identical CDR3 as well. The J gene is TRBJ1-5, the V gene TRBV30; D call uncertain. V lost 0 bases, J lost 4 bases, and 10 bases lay in between. Germline CDR1 GTSNPN, CDR2 SVGIG (reference sequence). This CDR3 comprises 14 residues. CDR3 region: CAWSVGGGNQPQHF. Written as DNA, the CDR3 is TGTGCCTGGAGTGTAGGAGGTGGAAATCAGCCCCAGCATTTT.

This chain joins TRBV29-1 and TRBJ2-3; 8 bases are a match to TRBD1. In germline, CDR1 is SQVTM, CDR2 ANQGSEA. V lost 3 bases to trimming and J lost 0 bases; unmatched junction nucleotides: 2. The CDR3 runs to 14 residues. CDR3 region: CSVESGGSTDTQYF. CDR3 in DNA: TGCAGCGTTGAGTCAGGGGGCAGCACAGATACGCAGTATTTT.

A few counts support this clone. CDR3 nucleotides: TGCAGCGTTGAACAGACCCGTGGAGAAAAACTGTTTTTT. This translates into CSVEQTRGEKLFF. J is TRBJ1-4 and V is TRBV29-1; D is uncertain. The CDR3 contains 13 residues. The germline V gene has CDR1 SQVTM and CDR2 ANQGSEA. V lost 2 bases, J lost 8 bases, and 12 bases lay in between.

V usage is TRBV30 and J usage is TRBJ1-1; no clear D gene. V was pared by 6 bases and J by 3 bases, with 8 bases between. CDR3 length: 11 residues. Per the germline V gene, CDR1 is GTSNPN and CDR2 is SVGIG (reference sequence). CDR3 sequence: CACDGYTEAFF. CDR3 coding DNA: TGTGCCTGCGATGGGTACACTGAAGCTTTCTTT.

The chain joins TRBV27 to TRBJ1-5, with D unclear. Trimming stripped 4 bases from V and 1 base from J, with 11 bases between. CDR3 length: 15 amino acids. Germline V lookup: CDR1 MNHEY, CDR2 SMNVEV (reference sequence). CDR3 nucleotide sequence: TGTGCCAGCAGTTCCGGGAAGAGGAGCAATCAGCCCCAGCATTTT. Translated: CASSSGKRSNQPQHF.

This chain links TRBV5-1 with TRBJ2-3, with D possibly TRBD2 on 5 matching bases. CDR3 length: 15 residues. The V end was cut by 4 bases, the J end by 0 bases, with 12 bases between. Looked up from germline, CDR1 is SGHRS and CDR2 is YFSETQ. This chain's CDR3 is CASSPRTGSTDTQYF. CDR3 DNA: TGCGCCAGCAGCCCTCGGACGGGGAGCACAGATACGCAGTATTTT.

CDR3 bases: TGTGCCAGCAGCTTACTGACAGGGGGCAAAAACATTCAGTACTTC. Translation gives CASSLLTGGKNIQYF. The rearrangement uses TRBV7-2 and TRBJ2-4, with TRBD1 identical over 9 bases. The CDR3 extends over 15 amino acids. Germline V gene sequence: CDR1 SGHTA, CDR2 FQGNSA. Trimming cost V 2 bases and J 3 bases; bases outside gene matches: 2.

This clone is a singleton in its sample. This chain uses TRBV2 with TRBJ2-5; no definite D call. Germline V gives CDR1 SNHLY, CDR2 FYNNEI. V lost 3 bases and J lost 5, with 10 bases in between. This CDR3 is 13 amino acids long. The CDR3 protein is CASSDYNPETQYF. Here the CDR3 DNA reads TGTGCCAGCAGTGACTACAATCCGGAGACCCAGTACTTC.

The J gene is TRBJ2-3, the V gene TRBV7-2; 9 bases are shared with TRBD2. The germline gives CDR1 SGHTA, CDR2 FQGNSA. J gave up 1 base and V 5 bases, and 4 bases lay outside the gene matches. This CDR3 spans 15 amino acids. CDR3 protein: CASSISGSRTDTQYF. In DNA form, the CDR3 reads TGTGCCAGCAGCATTAGCGGGAGTCGCACAGATACGCAGTATTTT.

CDR3 in amino acids: CSVRRGESNEQFF. CDR3 nucleotides: TGCAGCGTCCGACGGGGGGAATCCAATGAGCAGTTCTTC. The V and J genes are TRBV29-1 and TRBJ2-1, with TRBD2 matching over 7 bases. The germline CDR1 and CDR2 sequences are SQVTM and ANQGSEA. After removal of 6 bases from V and 6 bases from J, the junction contained 8 bases not matched to a gene. This CDR3 region has 13 residues.

The V call is TRBV4-3, the J call TRBJ2-7; 8 nucleotides align to TRBD2. This CDR3 region has 14 residues. Per germline, CDR1 LGHNA and CDR2 YSLEER. Trimming took 2 bases from V and 6 from J; bases not matched to a gene: 6. CDR3 protein: CASSQQGLASEQYF. The CDR3 DNA is TGCGCCAGCAGCCAACAAGGACTAGCTAGCGAGCAGTACTTC.

The genes are TRBV7-2 and TRBJ2-2; 10 nucleotides agree with TRBD1. The ends lost 5 bases at V and 6 bases at J; junction bases unmatched: 9. Germline CDR1 SGHTA, CDR2 FQGNSA. The CDR3 is 16 amino acids. This CDR3 is CASSPDRGRPAGELFF. The CDR3 nucleotides are TGTGCCAGCAGCCCTGACAGGGGGCGCCCCGCCGGGGAGCTGTTTTTT.